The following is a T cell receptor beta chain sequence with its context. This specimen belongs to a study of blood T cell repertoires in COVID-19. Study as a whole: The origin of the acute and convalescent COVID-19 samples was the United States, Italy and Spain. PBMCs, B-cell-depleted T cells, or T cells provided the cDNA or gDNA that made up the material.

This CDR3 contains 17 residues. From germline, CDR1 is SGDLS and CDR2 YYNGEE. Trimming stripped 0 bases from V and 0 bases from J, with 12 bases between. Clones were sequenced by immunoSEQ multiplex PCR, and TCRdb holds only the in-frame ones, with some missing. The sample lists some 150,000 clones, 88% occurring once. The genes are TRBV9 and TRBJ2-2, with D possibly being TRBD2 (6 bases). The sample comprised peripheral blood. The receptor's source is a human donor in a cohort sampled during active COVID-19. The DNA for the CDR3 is TGTGCCAGCAGCGTAGGGGGGACTCCGTCGAACACCGGGGAGCTGTTTTTT. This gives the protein CASSVGGTPSNTGELFF.